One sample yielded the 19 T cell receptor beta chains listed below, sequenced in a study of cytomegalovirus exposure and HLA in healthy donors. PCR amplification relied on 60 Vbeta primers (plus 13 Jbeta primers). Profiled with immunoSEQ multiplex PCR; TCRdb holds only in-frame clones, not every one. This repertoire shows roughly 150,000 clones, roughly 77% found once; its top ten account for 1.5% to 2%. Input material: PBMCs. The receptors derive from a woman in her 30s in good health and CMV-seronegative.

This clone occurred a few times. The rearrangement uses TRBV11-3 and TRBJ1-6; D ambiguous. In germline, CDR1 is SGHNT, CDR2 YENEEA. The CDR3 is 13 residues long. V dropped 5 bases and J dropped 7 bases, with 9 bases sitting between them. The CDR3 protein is CASSLYGNSPLHF. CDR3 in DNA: TGTGCCAGCAGCCTGTACGGGAATTCACCCCTCCACTTT.

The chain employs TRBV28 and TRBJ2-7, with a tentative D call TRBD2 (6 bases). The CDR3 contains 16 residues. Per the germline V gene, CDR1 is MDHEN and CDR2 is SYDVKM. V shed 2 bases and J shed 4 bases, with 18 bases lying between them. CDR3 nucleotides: TGTGCCAGCAGTTTAAAAATAAGCGGGCCGCAGTACGAGCAGTACTTC. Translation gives CASSLKISGPQYEQYF.

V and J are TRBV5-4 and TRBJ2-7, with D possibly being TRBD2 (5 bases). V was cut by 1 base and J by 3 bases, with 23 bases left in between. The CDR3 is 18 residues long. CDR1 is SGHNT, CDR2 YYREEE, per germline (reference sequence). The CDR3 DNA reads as TGTGCCAGCAGCTTGTCTCCCCTCACCGGCCCCCGGGGCTACGAGCAGTACTTC. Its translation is CASSLSPLTGPRGYEQYF.

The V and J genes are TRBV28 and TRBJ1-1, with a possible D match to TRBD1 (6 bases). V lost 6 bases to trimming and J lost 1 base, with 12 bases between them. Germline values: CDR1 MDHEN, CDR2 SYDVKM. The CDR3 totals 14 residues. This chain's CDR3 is CASRSTGSNTEAFF. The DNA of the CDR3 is TGTGCCAGCAGGTCGACAGGATCGAACACTGAAGCTTTCTTT.

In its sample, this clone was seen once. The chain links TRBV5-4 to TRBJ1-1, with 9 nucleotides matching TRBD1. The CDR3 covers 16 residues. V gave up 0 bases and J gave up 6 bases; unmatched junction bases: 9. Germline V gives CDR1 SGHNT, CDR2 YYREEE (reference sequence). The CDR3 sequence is CASSLALQGAGAEAFF. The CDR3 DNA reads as TGTGCCAGCAGCTTGGCCCTACAGGGGGCCGGCGCTGAAGCTTTCTTT.

This chain's CDR3 is CASSLYPGEHEQYF. The CDR3, as DNA: TGTGCCAGCAGCTTGTATCCGGGAGAGCACGAGCAGTACTTC. The chain uses TRBV11-2 and TRBJ2-7, with D perhaps matching TRBD2 (6 bases). Per the germline V gene, CDR1 is SGHAT and CDR2 is FQNNGV. Trimming removed 3 bases from V and 5 bases from J, with 14 bases in between. The CDR3 extends over 14 amino acids.

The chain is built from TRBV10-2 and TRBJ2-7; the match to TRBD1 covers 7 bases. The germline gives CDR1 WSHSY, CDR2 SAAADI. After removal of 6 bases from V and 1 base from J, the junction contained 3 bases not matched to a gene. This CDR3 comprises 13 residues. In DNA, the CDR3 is TGCGCCAGCAGATCGACAGGGTCCTACGAGCAGTACTTC. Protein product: CASRSTGSYEQYF.

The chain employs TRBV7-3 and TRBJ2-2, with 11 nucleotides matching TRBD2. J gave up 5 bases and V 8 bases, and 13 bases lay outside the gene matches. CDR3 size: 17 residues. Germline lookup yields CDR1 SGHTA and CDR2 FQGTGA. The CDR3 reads CASGPRGLAGGTGELFF. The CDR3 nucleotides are TGTGCCAGCGGGCCTCGAGGTCTAGCGGGAGGTACCGGGGAGCTGTTTTTT.

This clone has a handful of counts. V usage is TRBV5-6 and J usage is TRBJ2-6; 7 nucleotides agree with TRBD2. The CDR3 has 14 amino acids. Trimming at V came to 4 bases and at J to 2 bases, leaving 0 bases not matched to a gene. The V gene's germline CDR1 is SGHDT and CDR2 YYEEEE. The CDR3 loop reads CASSRGAGANVLTF. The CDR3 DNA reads TGTGCCAGCAGCCGGGGGGCTGGGGCCAACGTCCTGACTTTC.

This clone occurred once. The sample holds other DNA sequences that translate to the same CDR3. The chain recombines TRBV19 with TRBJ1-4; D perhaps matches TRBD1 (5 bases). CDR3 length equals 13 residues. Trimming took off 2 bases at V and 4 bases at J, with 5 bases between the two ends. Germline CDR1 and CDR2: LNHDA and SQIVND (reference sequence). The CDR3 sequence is CASSIRGNEKLFF. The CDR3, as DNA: TGTGCCAGTAGTATAAGGGGTAATGAAAAACTGTTTTTT.

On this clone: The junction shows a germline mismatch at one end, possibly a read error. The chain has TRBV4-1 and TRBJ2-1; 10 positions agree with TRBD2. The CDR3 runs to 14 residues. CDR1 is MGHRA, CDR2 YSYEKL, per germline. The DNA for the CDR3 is TGCGCCGGCAGCCCGACTAGCGGGTATAATGAGCAGTTCTTC. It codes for CAGSPTSGYNEQFF.

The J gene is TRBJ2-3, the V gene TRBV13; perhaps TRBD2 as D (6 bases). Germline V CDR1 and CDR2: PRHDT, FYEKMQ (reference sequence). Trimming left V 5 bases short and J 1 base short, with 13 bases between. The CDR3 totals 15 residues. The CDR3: CASSPRGMGTDTQYF. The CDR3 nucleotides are TGTGCCAGCAGCCCCCGGGGGATGGGCACAGATACGCAGTATTTT.

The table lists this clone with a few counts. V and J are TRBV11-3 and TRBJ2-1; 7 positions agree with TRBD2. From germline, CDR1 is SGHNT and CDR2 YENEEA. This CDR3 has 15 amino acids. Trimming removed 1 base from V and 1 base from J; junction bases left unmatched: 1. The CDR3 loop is CASSLAGGSYNEQFF. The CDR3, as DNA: TGTGCCAGCAGCTTAGCGGGAGGTTCCTACAATGAGCAGTTCTTC.

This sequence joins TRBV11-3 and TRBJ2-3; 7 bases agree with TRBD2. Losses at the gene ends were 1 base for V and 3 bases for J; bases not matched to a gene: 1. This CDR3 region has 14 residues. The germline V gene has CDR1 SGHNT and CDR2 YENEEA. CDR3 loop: CASSLGGRTDTQYF. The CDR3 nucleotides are TGTGCCAGCAGCTTAGGCGGGAGAACAGATACGCAGTATTTT.

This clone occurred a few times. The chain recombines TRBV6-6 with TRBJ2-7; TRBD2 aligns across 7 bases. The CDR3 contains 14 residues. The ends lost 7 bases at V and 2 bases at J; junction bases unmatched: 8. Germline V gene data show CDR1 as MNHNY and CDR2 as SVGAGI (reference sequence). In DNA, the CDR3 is TGTGCCAGCACGGTATCTAGCGGAACCTACGAGCAGTACTTC. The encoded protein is CASTVSSGTYEQYF.

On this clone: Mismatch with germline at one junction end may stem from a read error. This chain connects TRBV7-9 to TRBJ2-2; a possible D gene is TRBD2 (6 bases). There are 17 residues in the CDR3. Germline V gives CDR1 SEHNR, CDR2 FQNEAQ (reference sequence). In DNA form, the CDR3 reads TGTTCCAGCAGCTTAGTGGCCCTAGCGTCGAACACCGGGGAGCTGTTTTTT. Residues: CSSSLVALASNTGELFF.

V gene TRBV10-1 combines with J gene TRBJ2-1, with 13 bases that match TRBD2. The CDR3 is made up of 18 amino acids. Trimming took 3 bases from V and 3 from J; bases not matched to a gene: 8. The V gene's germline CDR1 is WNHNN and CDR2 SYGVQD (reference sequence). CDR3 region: CASSDSTSGRRRYNEQFF. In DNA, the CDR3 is TGCGCCAGCAGTGATTCGACTAGCGGGAGGCGTCGCTACAATGAGCAGTTCTTC.

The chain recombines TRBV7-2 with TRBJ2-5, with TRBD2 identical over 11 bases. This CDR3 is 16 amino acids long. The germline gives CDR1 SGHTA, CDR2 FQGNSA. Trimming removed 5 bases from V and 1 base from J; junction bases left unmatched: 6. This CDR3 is CASSAGLAGSQETQYF. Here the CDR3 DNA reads TGTGCCAGCAGCGCTGGACTAGCGGGTTCCCAAGAGACCCAGTACTTC.

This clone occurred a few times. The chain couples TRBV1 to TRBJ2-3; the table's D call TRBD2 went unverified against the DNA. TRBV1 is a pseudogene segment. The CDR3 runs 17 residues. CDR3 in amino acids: CTSSQDSTSGRADTQYF. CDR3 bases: TGCACCAGCAGCCAGGACTCGACTAGCGGGAGAGCAGATACGCAGTATTTT.